This TCR beta chain was captured in a study of blood T cell repertoires in COVID-19. Using immunoSEQ multiplex PCR, the repertoire was profiled, and TCRdb retains in-frame clones only, with some absent. The table lists 150,000 to 200,000 clones, 70% to 90% of them singletons. The sample consisted of PBMCs or T cells enriched from blood (not recorded which). The TCR originated in a man aged 35-49 years who had recovered from COVID-19.

The CDR3 bases are TGTGCCAGCAGCGTAGATGCAGGTTCCTCTGGAAACACCATATATTTT. This translates into CASSVDAGSSGNTIYF. The chain is built from TRBV9 and TRBJ1-3; D unclear. Germline CDR1 reads SGDLS; CDR2 reads YYNGEE. Between the trimmed V and J ends, which lost 0 bases and 0 bases, there was a span of 10 bases. This CDR3 is 16 amino acids long. Combining the CDR3 with reference TRBV9 and TRBJ1-3 gives the whole variable domain DSGVTQTPKHLITATGQRVTLRCSPRSGDLSVYWYQQSLDQGLQFLIQYYNGEERAKGNILERFSAQQFPDLHSELNLSSLELGDSALYFCASSVDAGSSGNTIYFGEGSWLTVV.